Listed below are T cell receptor beta chains from one sample, sequenced in a study of T cell responses to AZD1222 COVID-19 vaccine. Sequenced by immunoSEQ multiplex PCR; TCRdb stores in-frame clones only, minus some. The table shows approximately 120,000 clones, with around 92% occurring only once. Sequencing was performed on peripheral blood, taken on day 0 of AZD1222 vaccination. The receptors were gathered from an adult in good health. Both conserved end residues are part of each CDR3. Each record gives: V gene, J gene, clone size, D gene, CDR3 protein, CDR3 DNA. D genes are given only for firm matches. Not all rows give a size; the values are once, few, many and, for expanded clones, a class.

TRBV11-2	TRBJ2-1	once	TRBD2	CASSRGLAGSSYNEQFF	TGTGCCAGCAGCCGAGGACTAGCGGGATCCTCCTACAATGAGCAGTTCTTC
TRBV28	TRBJ1-5	.	TRBD1	CASDPGQPIDQPQHF	TGTGCCTCCGATCCGGGACAGCCAATCGATCAGCCCCAGCATTTT
TRBV5-4	TRBJ2-3	few	TRBD2	CASSLRLAKSTDTQYF	TGTGCCAGCAGTTTAAGACTAGCGAAAAGCACAGATACGCAGTATTTT
TRBV19	TRBJ2-2	.	TRBD2	CASSITSGNTGELFF	TGTGCCAGTAGTATTACTAGCGGGAACACCGGGGAGCTGTTTTTT
TRBV19	TRBJ1-3	.	.	CASGASGAIGNTIYF	TGTGCCAGCGGAGCGTCCGGGGCGATCGGAAACACCATATATTTT
TRBV4-3	TRBJ2-1	.	.	CASSQEGGFYNEQFF	TGCGCCAGCAGCCAAGAGGGGGGCTTCTACAATGAGCAGTTCTTC
TRBV19	TRBJ2-1	once	.	CASRPVPGTTASEQFF	TGTGCCAGTAGACCAGTACCCGGGACCACAGCGAGTGAGCAGTTCTTC
TRBV6-5	TRBJ1-3	.	.	CASISGLWGRNTIYF	TGTGCCAGCATATCGGGGCTGTGGGGACGAAACACCATATATTTT
TRBV5-4	TRBJ2-3	.	TRBD2	CASRRVAGGPADTQYF	TGTGCCAGCAGACGGGTAGCGGGAGGGCCGGCAGATACGCAGTATTTT
TRBV7-8	TRBJ1-3	.	.	CASSPLRQSGNTIYF	TGTGCCAGCAGCCCCCTTAGGCAATCTGGAAACACCATATATTTT